The 23 T cell receptor beta chains below come from one sample, sequenced in a study of T cell repertoires in cytomegalovirus infection. TCRdb analysed the reads with MiXCR anew, one entry per CDR3 protein. The table includes 200,000 to 300,000 distinct CDR3 sequences, about 12% detected once. The sample comprised PBMCs. The receptors here all came from a human donor in good health (CMV status not recorded). Some clones in this sample may be carry-over from other donors' samples.

Here the CDR3 reads CASSLVGGSSYNSPLHF. Written as DNA, the CDR3 is TGTGCCAGCAGCTTGGTCGGAGGGAGCTCCTATAATTCACCCCTCCACTTT. V is TRBV5-6 and J is TRBJ1-6; no firm D call. This CDR3 spans 17 amino acids. CDR1 is SGHDT, CDR2 YYEEEE, per germline. The V end lost 0 bases, the J end lost 0 bases, and 10 bases lay between the germline ends.

Comments on this clonotype: The missing conserved phenylalanine or tryptophan at the end of this CDR3 makes a read error likely. The J gene is TRBJ2-5, the V gene TRBV7-9; 8 positions agree with TRBD2. This CDR3 spans 14 amino acids. J was trimmed by 2 bases and V by 3 bases; bases with no gene match: 2. CDR1 is SEHNR and CDR2 is FQNEAQ in the germline V gene (reference sequence). The CDR3, as DNA: TGTGCCAGCAGCTTGACTAGCGTGCAAGAGACCCAGTACTTA. Translated: CASSLTSVQETQYL.

The sample holds many counts of this clonotype. In DNA form, the CDR3 reads TGTGCCAGTAGTATGCCACAGGGTCGTACTACCGGGGAGCTGTTTTTT. Translated: CASSMPQGRTTGELFF. V gene TRBV19 combines with J gene TRBJ2-2; D possibly corresponds to TRBD1 (6 bases). CDR1 is LNHDA and CDR2 is SQIVND in the germline V gene (reference sequence). V was cut by 3 bases and J by 5 bases, with 16 bases left in between. This CDR3 comprises 16 residues.

The chain recombines TRBV12-3 or TRBV12-4 with TRBJ2-1, with 10 bases fitting TRBD2. The CDR3 is 17 amino acids. The J segment lost 2 bases and the V segment lost 6 bases, leaving 10 bases of the junction unmatched. In DNA, the CDR3 is TGTGCCAGCAGCGAACCGGGGAGCGGGGGGGCCTACAATGAGCAGTTCTTC. Amino acid sequence: CASSEPGSGGAYNEQFF.

J is TRBJ1-4 and V is TRBV6-1; 8 bases match TRBD1. CDR1 MNHNS and CDR2 SASEGT come from the germline V gene. The CDR3 spans 15 residues. V was clipped by 4 bases and J by 8 bases; unmatched bases: 9. The CDR3 region is CASSGMTGVDEKLFF. CDR3 bases: TGTGCCAGCAGTGGAATGACAGGGGTAGACGAAAAACTGTTTTTT.

This clonotype was observed a few times. The gene calls are TRBV20-1 and TRBJ2-7; 8 bases are a match to TRBD2. Germline assignment: CDR1 DFQATT and CDR2 SNEGSKA (reference sequence). The ends lost 3 bases at V and 1 base at J; junction bases unmatched: 2. The CDR3 is 13 residues long. The CDR3 DNA is TGCAGTGCTAGTCTAGCGGGTTCCTACGAGCAGTACTTC. Its translation is CSASLAGSYEQYF.

A word on this clonotype: A read error may explain this, as a much larger clone is one base away. This sequence joins TRBV6-6 and TRBJ1-2; D is undetermined. Germline V gene sequence: CDR1 MNHNY, CDR2 SVGAGI (reference sequence). Trimming shortened V by 0 bases and J by 4 bases, and 18 bases separated the two germline ends. This CDR3 spans 17 amino acids. The CDR3: CASSYSPNSLASYGYTF. In DNA, the CDR3 is TGTGCCAGCAGTTACTCGCCCAACAGTTTAGCTAGCTATGGCTACACCTTC.

This clonotype was found many times. The V and J genes are TRBV20-1 and TRBJ2-7; the match to TRBD2 covers 8 bases. The CDR3 sequence is 17 residues long. The V and J ends lost 0 bases and 4 bases, in that order; junction bases with no gene match: 14. CDR1 and CDR2 (germline): DFQATT, SNEGSKA (reference sequence). CDR3 nucleotide sequence: TGCAGTGCTAGAGATCTGGTTAATTCGGCTAGCGGGTACGAGCAGTACTTC. Its protein is CSARDLVNSASGYEQYF.

Many counts were recorded for this clonotype. The chain joins TRBV19 to TRBJ1-5; weak D call: TRBD1 (5 bases). The V gene lost 3 bases and the J gene lost 3 bases, with 6 bases spanning the gap. Germline CDR1 LNHDA, CDR2 SQIVND (reference sequence). The CDR3 is 13 amino acids. CDR3 sequence reads: CASSMTVNQPQHF. DNA of the CDR3: TGTGCCAGTAGTATGACAGTCAATCAGCCCCAGCATTTT.

This clonotype showed up many times. This chain uses TRBV7-2 with TRBJ2-1; 13 nucleotides line up with TRBD2. Unmatched junction bases numbered 6, after V lost 5 bases and J lost 5 bases. CDR3 size: 16 residues. CDR1 SGHTA and CDR2 FQGNSA come from the germline V gene. The DNA for the CDR3 is TGTGCCAGCAGCCTTTGGACTAGCGGGGGAAACAATGAGCAGTTCTTC. Translating gives CASSLWTSGGNNEQFF.

This clonotype was observed at least ten times. This rearrangement joins TRBV7-2 to TRBJ1-1; 7 positions agree with TRBD1. With 4 bases clipped from V and 5 bases from J, the junction kept 13 bases outside the gene matches. CDR3 size: 16 residues. Germline CDR1 and CDR2: SGHTA and FQGNSA. The CDR3 sequence: CASSSSGVQGITEAFF. The DNA of the CDR3 is TGTGCCAGCAGCTCGAGCGGTGTACAGGGGATAACTGAAGCTTTCTTT.

V gene TRBV5-4 combines with J gene TRBJ2-7, with TRBD2 as a possible D gene (7 bases). The ends were cut back, 6 bases at V and 5 bases at J, with 15 bases in the middle. CDR3 length: 13 amino acids. Germline V gene lookup returns CDR1 SGHNT and CDR2 YYREEE (reference sequence). CDR3 sequence reads: CASTGGGSHEQYF. As DNA, the CDR3 is TGTGCCAGCACCGGGGGCGGGAGCCACGAGCAGTACTTC.

This clonotype was observed many times. The chain uses TRBV7-3 and TRBJ2-1, with TRBD2 as a possible D gene (5 bases). This CDR3 has 13 amino acids. V was shortened by 1 base and J by 7 bases, with 8 bases between the two germline ends. Germline CDR1 and CDR2: SGHTA and FQGTGA. The CDR3 coding sequence is TGTGCCAGCAGCTTAATACGCGGGAATGAGCAGTTCTTC. This codes for CASSLIRGNEQFF.

This chain links TRBV6-1 with TRBJ1-6; 11 bases align to TRBD1. The CDR3 consists of 16 residues. CDR1 is MNHNS, CDR2 SASEGT, per germline. The trim removed 4 bases at V and 9 bases at J, leaving 8 bases unmatched. The DNA of the CDR3 is TGTGCCAGCAGTGGCCCGGGACAGGGGGGTTCTTCACCCCTCCACTTT. It specifies CASSGPGQGGSSPLHF.

The sample holds many counts of this clonotype. The chain has TRBV19 and TRBJ2-5; the D gene could be TRBD1 or TRBD2 (6 bases each). The germline V gene has CDR1 LNHDA and CDR2 SQIVND (reference sequence). The CDR3 has 15 residues. V lost 7 bases, J lost 1 base, and 16 bases lay in between. The CDR3 DNA follows: TGTGCCAGTACCCCGATTCCGGGGGCCCAAGAGACCCAGTACTTC. This translates into CASTPIPGAQETQYF.

This clonotype has only a few counts. This chain uses TRBV25-1 with TRBJ1-6, with TRBD1 identical over 7 bases. Germline values: CDR1 MGHDK, CDR2 SYGVNS. The CDR3 covers 14 residues. J gave up 4 bases and V 8 bases, and 5 bases lay outside the gene matches. The CDR3 here is CASQTGAYNSPLHF. The CDR3 bases are TGTGCCAGCCAAACAGGGGCGTATAATTCACCCCTCCACTTT.

At least ten counts were recorded for this clonotype. The gene calls are TRBV7-3 and TRBJ2-1, with 7 bases identical to TRBD1. V shed 5 bases, J shed 8 bases, and the junction held 9 bases outside the gene matches. The CDR3 has 14 residues. The germline V gene has CDR1 SGHTA and CDR2 FQGTGA. CDR3 protein: CASSPDRAEDEQFF. CDR3 in DNA: TGTGCCAGCAGCCCTGACAGGGCTGAGGATGAGCAGTTCTTC.

Only a few counts were recorded for this clonotype. The chain is built from TRBV11-3 and TRBJ2-1; 11 bases map to TRBD2. This CDR3 is built from 17 residues. The trim removed 4 bases at V and 7 bases at J, leaving 12 bases unmatched. Germline V gene data show CDR1 as SGHNT and CDR2 as YENEEA. The CDR3 region has the DNA TGTGCCAGCAGCTCTTCTATAGCGGGAGGGCCGAGGAATGAGCAGTTCTTC. It encodes CASSSSIAGGPRNEQFF.

The sample holds many counts of this clonotype. This chain links TRBV7-6 with TRBJ2-2; the match to TRBD2 covers 7 bases. Germline CDR1 SGHVS, CDR2 FNYEAQ. Germline trimming cut 5 bases from V and 1 base from J; bases unmatched to any gene: 10. The length of the CDR3 is 17 residues. The CDR3 sequence: CASSVPSSGENTGELFF. The CDR3 DNA reads as TGTGCCAGCAGCGTACCCTCTAGCGGAGAGAACACCGGGGAGCTGTTTTTT.

This chain joins TRBV15 and TRBJ2-3; 7 bases agree with TRBD2. J gave up 0 bases and V 3 bases, and 12 bases lay outside the gene matches. The CDR3 consists of 18 residues. Germline-derived CDR1 and CDR2 are LNHNV and YYDKDF (reference sequence). CDR3 DNA sequence: TGTGCCACCAGCAGTGATGGGGGAGGGGATAGTAGCACAGATACGCAGTATTTT. Translation: CATSSDGGGDSSTDTQYF.

This clonotype has a handful of counts. The rearrangement links TRBV19 to TRBJ2-6; a possible D gene is TRBD1 (6 bases). The germline gives CDR1 LNHDA, CDR2 SQIVND (reference sequence). The CDR3 has 17 residues. Trimming removed 6 bases from V and 1 base from J, with 16 bases in between. This CDR3 reads CASSQRAGDSGANVLTF. CDR3 nucleotide sequence: TGTGCCAGTAGCCAAAGAGCAGGGGATTCTGGGGCCAACGTCCTGACTTTC.

In this sample, this clonotype turned up a few times. The chain carries TRBV5-1 and TRBJ2-3, with 8 positions matching TRBD1. The germline V gene has CDR1 SGHRS and CDR2 YFSETQ. V shed 4 bases, J shed 0 bases, and the junction held 4 bases outside the gene matches. The CDR3 sequence is 15 residues long. CDR3: CASSGTGYSTDTQYF. The DNA for the CDR3 is TGCGCCAGCAGCGGGACAGGATATAGCACAGATACGCAGTATTTT.

This clonotype was observed many times. The chain carries TRBV7-9 and TRBJ2-1; 12 bases match TRBD2. The germline V gene has CDR1 SEHNR and CDR2 FQNEAQ (reference sequence). V was clipped by 5 bases and J by 0 bases; unmatched bases: 5. The CDR3 has 17 residues. For the CDR3, the DNA is TGTGCCAGCAGCAGGACTAGCGGGGACCGCTCCTACAATGAGCAGTTCTTC. It codes for CASSRTSGDRSYNEQFF.